The 19 T cell receptor beta chains given below trace back to one sample, sequenced in a study of Graves' ophthalmopathy and Graves' hyperthyroidism. Using RNA transcripts, the TCR beta CDR3 regions were amplified. RT-PCR in the first round used HTBI primers; a second-round multiplex PCR followed. TCRdb re-called the multiplex PCR reads through MiXCR, storing one row per CDR3 protein. The sample holds about 1.1 million distinct CDR3 sequences; around a third are singletons and the top ten take 11%. Sequenced material: peripheral blood or thyroid tissue (not recorded which). The origin of the receptors is an adult man with Graves' hyperthyroidism.

This clonotype has a handful of counts. The chain uses TRBV10-3 and TRBJ1-2; D remains ambiguous. Trimming took off 4 bases at V and 3 bases at J, with 15 bases between the two ends. Germline V lookup: CDR1 ENHRY, CDR2 SYGVKD. The CDR3 is 15 amino acids. CDR3 sequence reads: CAISVRDTKDYGYTF. In nucleotides, the CDR3 is TGTGCCATCAGTGTCCGGGATACGAAAGACTATGGCTACACCTTC.

In this sample, this clonotype turned up many times. The junction does not match germline at one end; this may be a read error. DNA for the CDR3: TGCGCCAGCAGCTTGGGGGGGACGGGGAATCAGCCCCAGCATTTT. This encodes CASSLGGTGNQPQHF. V gene TRBV7-2 combines with J gene TRBJ1-5; TRBD1 might be the D (5 bases). This CDR3 contains 15 residues. Germline assignment: CDR1 SGHTA and CDR2 FQGNSA.

This clonotype has a count of ten or more. The chain employs TRBV7-2 and TRBJ1-1, with TRBD1 matching over 8 bases. V was pared by 4 bases and J by 3 bases, with 7 bases of the junction left unmatched. Germline values: CDR1 SGHTA, CDR2 FQGNSA. The CDR3 is made up of 15 amino acids. The CDR3 reads CASSSPDRGDTEAFF. The CDR3 bases are TGTGCCAGCAGCTCCCCCGACAGGGGTGACACTGAAGCTTTCTTT.

This clonotype was seen ten or more times. V usage is TRBV24-1 and J usage is TRBJ2-7, with D uncertain. Germline CDR1 reads KGHDR; CDR2 reads SFDVKD. This CDR3 comprises 13 residues. With 3 bases removed from V and 3 bases from J, the gap between germline ends came to 8 bases. CDR3: CATSDPPNYEQYF. The CDR3 DNA follows: TGTGCCACCAGTGATCCTCCTAACTACGAGCAGTACTTC.

This clonotype has a count of ten or more. This chain joins TRBV9 and TRBJ1-3, with D possibly matching TRBD1 (6 bases). The CDR3 has 16 amino acids. V was trimmed by 0 bases and J by 0 bases, leaving 10 bases between them. Germline CDR1 is SGDLS and CDR2 is YYNGEE. The CDR3 region is CASSVDTGNSGNTIYF. DNA for the CDR3: TGTGCCAGCAGCGTAGATACAGGGAACTCTGGAAACACCATATATTTT.

As concerns this clonotype: With a much larger clone just one base away, this may be a read error. The V and J genes are TRBV20-1 and TRBJ2-7; TRBD1 aligns across 7 bases. Germline assignment: CDR1 DFQATT and CDR2 SNEGSKA (reference sequence). CDR3 length: 11 amino acids. The CDR3, as DNA: TGCAGTGATAGACAGGGTTCCCAGCAGTACTTC. It is translated as CSDRQGSQQYF.

Turning to this clonotype: The conserved final phenylalanine or tryptophan is absent from the CDR3, which likely points to a read error. The DNA is left out, because the CDR3 cannot be placed on it with certainty; the CDR3 is given as TCRdb lists it. The chain is built from TRBV20-1 and TRBJ1-2; the table's D call of TRBD1 was not tested on the DNA. The CDR3 numbers 11 amino acids, ends counted. Germline loops: CDR1 DFQATT, CDR2 SNEGSKA (reference sequence). The CDR3 reads CSAIGGYGYTC.

This clonotype is a singleton in its sample. The gene calls are TRBV29-1 and TRBJ1-3; 9 nucleotides agree with TRBD1. Germline V lookup: CDR1 SQVTM, CDR2 ANQGSEA. This CDR3 is built from 15 residues. J was trimmed by 1 base and V by 6 bases; bases with no gene match: 7. The CDR3 coding sequence is TGCAGCGTCTCACAGGGGGCTGAATCTGGAAACACCATATATTTT. Translation: CSVSQGAESGNTIYF.

This clonotype was observed many times. The rearrangement uses TRBV29-1 and TRBJ2-7, with 9 bases fitting TRBD2. Germline lookup yields CDR1 SQVTM and CDR2 ANQGSEA. The CDR3 sequence is 13 residues long. J was trimmed by 3 bases and V by 4 bases; bases with no gene match: 4. CDR3 DNA: TGCAGCGTTGTCGTGACTAGCGGCTACGAGCAGTACTTC. Its translation is CSVVVTSGYEQYF.

V and J are TRBV7-2 and TRBJ1-2; TRBD1 aligns across 9 bases. CDR3 length: 15 residues. From germline, CDR1 is SGHTA and CDR2 FQGNSA. With 3 bases clipped from V and 10 bases from J, the junction kept 12 bases outside the gene matches. The CDR3 loop reads CASSLGPTGGGDYTF. CDR3 nucleotide sequence: TGTGCCAGCAGCTTGGGACCTACAGGGGGCGGTGACTACACCTTC.

Ten or more counts support this clonotype. This chain joins TRBV29-1 and TRBJ1-3, with D perhaps matching TRBD1 (6 bases). V was cut by 6 bases and J by 1 base, with 13 bases left in between. This CDR3 contains 14 residues. Per the germline V gene, CDR1 is SQVTM and CDR2 is ANQGSEA. CDR3 region: CSVAGVTSGNTIYF. In nucleotides, the CDR3 is TGCAGCGTAGCAGGGGTCACTTCTGGAAACACCATATATTTT.

The V call is TRBV7-2, the J call TRBJ1-2; no reliable D call. V lost 7 bases, J lost 0 bases, and 15 bases lay in between. The CDR3 spans 15 residues. The germline V gene has CDR1 SGHTA and CDR2 FQGNSA. CDR3 nucleotide sequence: TGTGCCAGCACCCCTGGCGGGAACGCTAACTATGGCTACACCTTC. Its translation is CASTPGGNANYGYTF.

The chain is built from TRBV7-9 and TRBJ2-7; 10 positions agree with TRBD2. The CDR3 extends over 15 amino acids. CDR1 and CDR2 (germline): SEHNR, FQNEAQ (reference sequence). V dropped 3 bases and J dropped 3; count of bases not matched to a gene: 5. The CDR3 bases are TGTGCCAGCAGCTTCGGGACTAGCGTAGTCTACGAGCAGTACTTC. Protein product: CASSFGTSVVYEQYF.

On this clonotype: This is likely a read error, given that the CDR3 carries no conserved phenylalanine or tryptophan at its end. The limits of the CDR3 on the DNA are not certain, so only TCRdb's listed CDR3 is given. V is TRBV4-3 and J is TRBJ2-5; the table's D call, TRBD2, has no DNA check behind it. The CDR3 is made up of 16 amino acids, end residues included. Germline V lookup: CDR1 LGHNA, CDR2 YSLEER. Here the CDR3 reads CASSQDEGGGGETPYL.

This clonotype was picked up many times. The chain recombines TRBV5-6 with TRBJ1-6; 8 bases are shared with TRBD1. The CDR3 is made up of 13 amino acids. The ends lost 4 bases at V and 12 bases at J; junction bases unmatched: 6. Germline V gene data show CDR1 as SGHDT and CDR2 as YYEEEE. In DNA form, the CDR3 reads TGTGCCAGCAGCCGGACAGGGTTTGGACCCCTCCACTTT. Translation gives CASSRTGFGPLHF. Variable domain in full (rest from reference TRBV5-6 and TRBJ1-6): DAGVTQSPTHLIKTRGQQVTLRCSPKSGHDTVSWYQQALGQGPQFIFQYYEEEERQRGNFPDRFSGHQFPNYSSELNVNALLLGDSALYLCASSRTGFGPLHFGNGTRLTVT.

V usage is TRBV5-1 and J usage is TRBJ1-2; 10 nucleotides agree with TRBD1. CDR1 and CDR2 from the germline V gene are SGHRS and YFSETQ. The CDR3 runs to 14 residues. Trimming at V came to 4 bases and at J to 4 bases, leaving 4 bases not matched to a gene. The CDR3 sequence: CASSPGDRGYGYTF. The CDR3 DNA reads as TGCGCCAGCAGCCCAGGGGACAGGGGCTATGGCTACACCTTC.

This chain links TRBV28 with TRBJ1-1, with 8 bases fitting TRBD1. Looked up from germline, CDR1 is MDHEN and CDR2 is SYDVKM. This CDR3 contains 13 residues. V shed 3 bases, J shed 6 bases, and the junction held 3 bases outside the gene matches. CDR3 nucleotides: TGTGCCAGCAGTTTGACAGGGGCGGCTGAAGCTTTCTTT. As protein: CASSLTGAAEAFF.

The table lists this clonotype with many counts. The chain joins TRBV14 to TRBJ2-7, with TRBD2 as a possible D gene (5 bases). From germline, CDR1 is SGHDN and CDR2 FVKESK. V dropped 1 base and J dropped 4 bases, with 8 bases sitting between them. This CDR3 has 13 residues. The CDR3 DNA sequence: TGTGCCAGCAGCCAAGTTCCGGGGTACGAGCAGTACTTC. Its protein is CASSQVPGYEQYF.

This clonotype was picked up a small number of times. This sequence joins TRBV2 and TRBJ2-7; 13 bases are a match to TRBD2. V lost 5 bases and J lost 1; bases outside the gene matches: 8. Per germline, CDR1 SNHLY and CDR2 FYNNEI. The CDR3 has 17 residues. This CDR3 is CASSPGLAGPASYEQYF. Here the CDR3 DNA reads TGTGCCAGCAGTCCGGGACTAGCGGGACCTGCATCCTACGAGCAGTACTTC. Complete variable domain (other parts from reference TRBV2 and TRBJ2-7): EPEVTQTPSHQVTQMGQEVILRCVPISNHLYFYWYRQILGQKVEFLVSFYNNEISEKSEIFDDQFSVERPDGSNFTLKIRSTKLEDSAMYFCASSPGLAGPASYEQYFGPGTRLTVT.